This T cell receptor beta chain came from a study of identifying expanded T cells in peripheral blood. V lost 6 bases, J lost 1 base, and 11 bases stayed unmatched. The CDR3 is 15 residues long. Germline V lookup: CDR1 GTSNPN, CDR2 SVGIG (reference sequence). During the collection period, no donor immune events like infections were recorded. Points on this clone: Its antigen is not identified.

Study-wide results and limits: Clone count variance between roughly two-week samples rose with total template count. Over approximately two and four weeks, about 15 and 19 clones changed, versus 1.2 between replicates.

Measured with immunoSEQ multiplex PCR; TCRdb has only the in-frame clones, and not every one. The sample has about 94,000 clones; 70% to 90% are singletons. The receptor was isolated from a person aged 18-69 years in good health. The rearrangement uses TRBV30 and TRBJ1-1, with 7 bases aligning to TRBD1. Sequenced input: blood. The CDR3 sequence: CACSTGAGGNTEAFF. CDR3 bases: TGTGCCTGCAGTACAGGGGCAGGCGGGAACACTGAAGCTTTCTTT.